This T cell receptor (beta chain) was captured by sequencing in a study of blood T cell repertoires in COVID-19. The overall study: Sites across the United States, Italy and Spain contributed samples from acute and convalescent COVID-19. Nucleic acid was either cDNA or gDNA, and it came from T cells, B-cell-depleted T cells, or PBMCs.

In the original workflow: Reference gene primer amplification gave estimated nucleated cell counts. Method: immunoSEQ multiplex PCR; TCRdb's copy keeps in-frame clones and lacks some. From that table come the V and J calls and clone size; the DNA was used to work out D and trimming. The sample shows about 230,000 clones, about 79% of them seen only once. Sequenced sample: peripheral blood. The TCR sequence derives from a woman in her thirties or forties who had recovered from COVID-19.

The CDR3 loop reads CASSLTLVNEQFF. Written as DNA, the CDR3 is TGTGCCAGCAGCTTAACACTAGTCAATGAGCAGTTCTTC. V is TRBV11-3 and J is TRBJ2-1, with a tentative D call TRBD2 (5 bases). The V end was cut by 2 bases, the J end by 6 bases, with 8 bases between. The CDR3 has 13 residues. Germline CDR1 is SGHNT and CDR2 is YENEEA.